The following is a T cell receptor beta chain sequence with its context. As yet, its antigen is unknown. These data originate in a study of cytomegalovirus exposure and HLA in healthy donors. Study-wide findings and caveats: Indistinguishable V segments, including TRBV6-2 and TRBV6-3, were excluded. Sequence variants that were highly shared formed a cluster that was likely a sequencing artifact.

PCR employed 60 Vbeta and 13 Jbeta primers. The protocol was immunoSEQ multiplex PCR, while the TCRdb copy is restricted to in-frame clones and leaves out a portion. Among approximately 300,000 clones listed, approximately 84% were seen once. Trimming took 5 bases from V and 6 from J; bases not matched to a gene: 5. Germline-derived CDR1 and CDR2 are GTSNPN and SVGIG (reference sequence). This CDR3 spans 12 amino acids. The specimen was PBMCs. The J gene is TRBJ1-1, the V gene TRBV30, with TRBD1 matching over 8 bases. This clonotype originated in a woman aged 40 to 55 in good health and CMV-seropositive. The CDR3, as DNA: TGTGCCTGGGGACAGGGTAGGGCTGAAGCTTTCTTT. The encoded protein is CAWGQGRAEAFF.